The entry that follows covers one TCR beta chain sequence. Its antigen is unidentified. V gave up 5 bases and J gave up 2 bases, with 14 bases separating them. Germline V gene lookup returns CDR1 SGHAT and CDR2 FQNNGV. This CDR3 contains 15 residues. This entry comes from a study of response to subunit inactivated influenza vaccine. A single record per CDR3 protein comes from TCRdb applying MiXCR to the RT-PCR reads. The sample consists of about 780,000 distinct CDR3 sequences, 18% of them appearing once. Overall study findings and caveats: Only a handful of new T cells, the authors suggested, are recruited with each seasonal influenza vaccination.

The gene calls are TRBV11-2 and TRBJ2-3; D is perhaps TRBD1 (6 bases). Sample: PBMCs from blood, taken about 5 days after vaccination. The sequence was obtained from a man over 45 who received an inactivated influenza vaccine. The CDR3 region is CASSLRQAITDTQYF. The DNA of the CDR3 is TGTGCCAGCAGCCTTCGACAGGCGATCACAGATACGCAGTATTTT.